This note documents a single T cell receptor beta chain sequence. The antigen is not known. The CDR3 totals 14 residues. V was pared by 6 bases and J by 6 bases, with 4 bases of the junction left unmatched. Per the germline V gene, CDR1 is SGHTA and CDR2 is FQGNSA. This table comes from immunoSEQ multiplex PCR, and its TCRdb copy is limited to in-frame clones, with some not included. The sample contains approximately 100,000 clones, about 92% of which appear only once. Blood was sampled at baseline, cycle 4 day 1, and cycle 7 day 1. The data were taken from a study of OX40 agonist ivuxolimab in advanced cancers. Points from the study as a whole: Circulating CD4+ and CD8+ T cells showed clonal expansion by week 6 at 0.1 to 3.0 mg/kg.

Source: CD4+ or CD8+ T cells sorted from blood, taken in a trial of the OX40 agonist ivuxolimab. The sequence derives from an adult with an advanced solid tumor such as melanoma, head and neck, liver or kidney cancer. The rearrangement links TRBV7-2 to TRBJ1-6, with 8 bases that match TRBD1. The CDR3 region has the DNA TGTGCCAGCAGACAGGGACAGGTTAATTCACCCCTCCACTTT. It codes for CASRQGQVNSPLHF.